This T cell receptor beta chain was documented in a study of T cell responses to AZD1222 COVID-19 vaccine. Whole-study context: Researchers grouped second doses given at about 4 or about 12 weeks into one pool. Study-level findings and limits: Donors were mostly white British, more females; clonal diversity possibly underestimated.

About this clone: Its antigen is currently unknown.

Germline CDR1 and CDR2: SGHNT and YYREEE (reference sequence). This CDR3 comprises 14 residues. Trimming pared 6 bases from V and 6 bases from J, leaving 13 bases between. Sequencing used immunoSEQ multiplex PCR; TCRdb keeps in-frame clones, though not all of them. The profile covers under 100,000 clones, with around 86% appearing a single time and around 8% taken by the ten largest. Sequenced here: peripheral blood, sampled on day 0 of AZD1222 vaccination. The sequence was collected from an adult in good health. V is TRBV5-4 and J is TRBJ1-6, with D unclear. CDR3 sequence reads: CASTGSEFNSPLHF. CDR3 DNA sequence: TGTGCCAGCACGGGGTCTGAGTTTAATTCACCCCTCCACTTT.